Listed below are T cell receptor beta chains from one sample, sequenced in a study of blood T cell repertoires in COVID-19. The protocol was immunoSEQ multiplex PCR, while the TCRdb copy is restricted to in-frame clones and leaves out a portion. The sample has about 220,000 clones; around 84% are singletons. Specimen: peripheral blood. Receptor source: a young man with active or convalescent COVID-19. Each CDR3 is given with its conserved first and last residue. D genes are given only for firm matches. A clone size is listed for some rows: how often the clone was seen (once, few, many), or a class if it is expanded.

CDR3 protein	CDR3 DNA	D gene	J gene	clone size	V gene
CASSEAVGLEQYF	TGTGCCAGCAGTGAAGCGGTTGGCCTCGAGCAGTACTTC	NA	TRBJ2-7	NA	TRBV2
CASSPSGKWMQPQHF	TGTGCCAGCAGCCCATCAGGGAAGTGGATGCAGCCCCAGCATTTT	NA	TRBJ1-5	NA	TRBV28
CASSQDRVGGASYNSPLHF	TGCGCCAGCAGCCAAGATCGGGTGGGAGGGGCGTCCTATAATTCACCCCTCCACTTT	NA	TRBJ1-6	NA	TRBV4-3
CASSLELAGGYETQYF	TGTGCCAGCAGTCTCGAACTAGCGGGGGGCTACGAGACCCAGTACTTC	TRBD2	TRBJ2-5	NA	TRBV27
CASSLKGHSYEQYF	TGTGCCAGCAGCTTAAAAGGACACTCGTACGAGCAGTACTTC	NA	TRBJ2-7	NA	TRBV7-2
CASSVAQGWTDTQYF	TGTGCCAGCAGCGTAGCCCAGGGATGGACAGATACGCAGTATTTT	NA	TRBJ2-3	few	TRBV9
CASSPTSTVNYGYTF	TGTGCCAGTAGTCCGACTTCGACAGTGAACTATGGCTACACCTTC	NA	TRBJ1-2	few	TRBV19
CASRWGQALNTEAFF	TGTGCCAGCAGGTGGGGACAGGCCCTTAACACTGAAGCTTTCTTT	TRBD1	TRBJ1-1	NA	TRBV28
CASSLLPPGGGYTF	TGTGCCAGCAGCTTACTCCCCCCGGGGGGAGGCTACACCTTC	NA	TRBJ1-2	NA	TRBV7-8
CASSQDNRNQPQHF	TGTGCCAGCAGCCAAGATAACAGGAATCAGCCCCAGCATTTT	NA	TRBJ1-5	once	TRBV3-1/TRBV3-2
CASSPAWSSGNTIYF	TGTGCCAGCAGTCCAGCGTGGAGCTCTGGAAACACCATATATTTT	NA	TRBJ1-3	NA	TRBV6-6
CAISADRGPEDTQYF	TGTGCCATCAGTGCAGACAGGGGGCCTGAAGATACGCAGTATTTT	TRBD1	TRBJ2-3	NA	TRBV10-3
CASSRGTAYEQFF	TGTGCCAGCAGTCGCGGGACAGCGTATGAGCAGTTCTTC	NA	TRBJ2-1	few	TRBV6-5
CASSQLDVAGWAGELFF	TGCGCCAGCAGCCAACTGGACGTAGCGGGATGGGCCGGGGAGCTGTTTTTT	TRBD2	TRBJ2-2	NA	TRBV4-1